The 32 T cell receptor beta chains presented below share a single source sample, sequenced in a study of regulatory T cells in long-lasting Graves disease. Time point indicated: persistent/refractory GD, antithyroid drugs over 5 years with positive TRAb. Scientists built the TCR library using RNA that was extracted from PBMCs. Relying on iRepertoire HTBI primers and Arm-PCR of CDR3 regions, the team built TCR beta libraries. TCRdb re-called the multiplex PCR reads with MiXCR, one entry per CDR3 protein. Among approximately 380,000 distinct CDR3 sequences listed, around 21% were seen once. Source: peripheral blood mononuclear cells (PBMCs), taken when the disease was refractory, from a patient treated with antithyroid drugs. These receptors came from a female donor with Graves disease.

The chain uses TRBV20-1 and TRBJ2-3; maybe TRBD1 (5 bases). Germline V gives CDR1 DFQATT, CDR2 SNEGSKA (reference sequence). This CDR3 spans 12 amino acids. Deletions cut 6 bases from V and 7 bases from J, with 14 bases between. The CDR3 sequence: CSANEQENTQYF. CDR3 sequence (DNA): TGCAGTGCAAACGAACAGGAGAATACGCAGTATTTT.

V is TRBV20-1 and J is TRBJ2-2; 7 positions match TRBD1. The CDR3 totals 13 residues. Trimming removed 8 bases from V and 5 bases from J; junction bases left unmatched: 8. Per the germline V gene, CDR1 is DFQATT and CDR2 is SNEGSKA (reference sequence). Here the CDR3 reads CSSRDRQTGELFF. CDR3 in DNA: TGCAGTTCTCGGGACAGACAGACCGGGGAGCTGTTTTTT.

This clonotype was detected ten times or more. The rearrangement links TRBV6-1 to TRBJ1-5; 8 nucleotides align to TRBD1. This CDR3 has 15 amino acids. The germline gives CDR1 MNHNS, CDR2 SASEGT. V was clipped by 5 bases and J by 2 bases; unmatched bases: 5. The DNA for the CDR3 is TGTGCCAGCAGTCGCACGGGACAGGGCAATCAGCCCCAGCATTTT. Protein sequence: CASSRTGQGNQPQHF.

The chain recombines TRBV6-2 or TRBV6-3 with TRBJ2-2; no firm D call. The V gene lost 2 bases and the J gene lost 3 bases, with 13 bases spanning the gap. Germline V lookup: CDR1 MNHEY, CDR2 SVGEGT. This CDR3 has 16 amino acids. CDR3 loop: CASSYSPKSYTGELFF. The CDR3 region has the DNA TGTGCCAGCAGTTACAGCCCCAAAAGTTACACCGGGGAGCTGTTTTTT.

This clonotype was recorded a few times. This chain uses TRBV29-1 with TRBJ2-2; D is unresolved. Trimming pared 4 bases from V and 7 bases from J, leaving 7 bases between. The CDR3 runs to 11 residues. Germline V gene sequence: CDR1 SQVTM, CDR2 ANQGSEA. CDR3 region: CSVGKGGELFF. Written as DNA, the CDR3 is TGCAGCGTTGGTAAAGGCGGGGAGCTGTTTTTT.

There are a few counts of this clonotype. This chain uses TRBV5-5 with TRBJ1-5; the match to TRBD1 covers 9 bases. From germline, CDR1 is SGHKS and CDR2 YYEKEE (reference sequence). This CDR3 is 14 amino acids long. V was clipped by 4 bases and J by 4 bases; unmatched bases: 3. The CDR3 coding sequence is TGTGCCAGCAGCGGAGGGACAGGGAATCAGCCCCAGCATTTT. This sequence encodes CASSGGTGNQPQHF.

The gene calls are TRBV7-2 and TRBJ2-3; weak D call: TRBD2 (5 bases). Germline lookup yields CDR1 SGHTA and CDR2 FQGNSA. V lost 5 bases and J lost 6, with 18 bases in between. This CDR3 region has 15 residues. CDR3 protein: CASSATRTYTDTQYF. In DNA form, the CDR3 reads TGTGCCAGCAGCGCCACGAGGACTTATACGGATACGCAGTATTTT.

This clonotype has only a few counts. V is TRBV7-2 and J is TRBJ2-3; 14 bases are a match to TRBD2. Germline V CDR1 and CDR2: SGHTA, FQGNSA. There are 19 residues in the CDR3. The V and J ends lost 1 base and 2 bases, in that order; junction bases with no gene match: 8. The CDR3 protein is CASSLGERLAGGYTDTQYF. The CDR3 region has the DNA TGTGCCAGCAGCTTAGGGGAAAGACTAGCGGGGGGGTACACAGATACGCAGTATTTT.

The genes are TRBV28 and TRBJ2-7, with a tentative D call TRBD1 (8 bases). This CDR3 has 15 amino acids. CDR1 and CDR2 from the germline V gene are MDHEN and SYDVKM. V was shortened by 3 bases and J by 4 bases, with 16 bases between the two germline ends. CDR3 sequence (DNA): TGTGCCAGCAGTTTGGTCACAGGGGGGGATTACGAGCAGTACTTC. Translation: CASSLVTGGDYEQYF.

The rearrangement links TRBV7-2 to TRBJ2-5, with D hard to call. The CDR3 loop spans 13 amino acids. V lost 3 bases and J lost 0, with 5 bases in between. Germline loops: CDR1 SGHTA, CDR2 FQGNSA. For the CDR3, the DNA is TGTGCCAGCAGCTTGTGGTACCAAGAGACCCAGTACTTC. Translating it yields CASSLWYQETQYF. Based on the CDR3 plus reference TRBV7-2 and TRBJ2-5, the full variable domain is GAGVSQSPSNKVTEKGKDVELRCDPISGHTALYWYRQSLGQGLEFLIYFQGNSAPDKSGLPSDRFSAERTGGSVSTLTIQRTQQEDSAVYLCASSLWYQETQYFGPGTRLLVL.

This clonotype has just a few counts. The junction does not match germline at one end; this may be a read error. The chain uses TRBV12-3 or TRBV12-4 and TRBJ2-3; 8 nucleotides line up with TRBD2. The CDR3 length is 14 residues. CDR3 amino acids: CASSIAGLGDTQYF. The CDR3 nucleotides are TGTGCCAGCAGTATAGCGGGATTGGGTGATACGCAGTATTTT.

This clonotype has more than one count but fewer than ten. This chain joins TRBV20-1 and TRBJ2-5; D unresolved. This CDR3 spans 12 amino acids. V dropped 0 bases and J dropped 5 bases, with 7 bases sitting between them. CDR1 and CDR2 (germline): DFQATT, SNEGSKA (reference sequence). Here the CDR3 DNA reads TGCAGTGCTAGAGAACCCCCGGAGACCCAGTACTTC. Its protein product is CSAREPPETQYF.

The chain employs TRBV12-3 or TRBV12-4 and TRBJ2-1, with TRBD2 matching 9 bases. CDR3 length: 14 amino acids. The junction had 1 base not matched to a gene; V was cut back by 4 bases and J by 3 bases. DNA of the CDR3: TGTGCCAGCAGTTCTAGCGGGGTCTACAATGAGCAGTTCTTC. As protein: CASSSSGVYNEQFF.

This clonotype occurred many times. The chain uses TRBV9 and TRBJ2-5; D remains unclear. The CDR3 contains 13 residues. V was shortened by 0 bases and J by 7 bases, with 10 bases between the two germline ends. CDR1 SGDLS and CDR2 YYNGEE come from the germline V gene. CDR3 DNA sequence: TGTGCCAGCAGCGTAGTGGTCGAAGGGACCCAGTACTTC. It codes for CASSVVVEGTQYF.

A remark on this clonotype: Sequence at one end of the junction differs from germline and may be a read error. V gene TRBV7-9 combines with J gene TRBJ1-1; D ambiguous. This CDR3 region has 13 residues. Germline CDR1 SEHNR, CDR2 FQNEAQ (reference sequence). CDR3 in DNA: TGTGCCAGCAGCTCAACCGATAGCACTGGAGCTTTCTTT. This encodes CASSSTDSTGAFF.

This clonotype was seen more than once but under ten times. DNA of the CDR3: TGTGCCAGCAGTTACCCTACCGGGACTAGCGCGTACGAGCAGTACTTC. It codes for CASSYPTGTSAYEQYF. The chain combines TRBV11-2 with TRBJ2-7; the match to TRBD2 covers 10 bases. Germline CDR1 and CDR2: SGHAT and FQNNGV. V lost 6 bases and J lost 4; bases outside the gene matches: 12. This CDR3 has 16 residues.

The chain carries TRBV30 and TRBJ2-2, with TRBD1 as a possible D gene (6 bases). This CDR3 comprises 14 residues. V was shortened by 3 bases and J by 7 bases, with 15 bases between the two germline ends. Germline loops: CDR1 GTSNPN, CDR2 SVGIG (reference sequence). The CDR3 region is CAWRSRGKGGELFF. The CDR3 coding sequence is TGTGCCTGGAGGTCCAGGGGCAAGGGCGGGGAGCTGTTTTTT.

A remark on this clonotype: At one boundary the junction diverges from the germline segment, which might be a read error. The chain joins TRBV7-9 to TRBJ2-5; 14 bases match TRBD2. The germline V gene has CDR1 SEHNR and CDR2 FQNEAQ (reference sequence). CDR3 length: 18 residues. This chain's CDR3 is CASSQDDRLAGGVLNQYF. DNA for the CDR3: TGCGCCAGCAGCCAAGATGATCGACTAGCGGGAGGGGTGCTTAACCAGTACTTC.

This clonotype appeared many times. The V and J genes are TRBV7-9 and TRBJ1-6; the match to TRBD1 covers 7 bases. The CDR3 is made up of 13 amino acids. Trimming at V came to 8 bases and at J to 7 bases, leaving 5 bases not matched to a gene. In germline, CDR1 is SEHNR, CDR2 FQNEAQ (reference sequence). The CDR3 bases are TGTGCCAGCTCTCGACAGGGAAATTCACCCCTCCACTTT. This translates into CASSRQGNSPLHF.

This clonotype was counted between two and nine times. V usage is TRBV10-3 and J usage is TRBJ2-7; TRBD2 is a possible D gene (7 bases). The CDR3 runs to 12 residues. Germline-derived CDR1 and CDR2 are ENHRY and SYGVKD. V gave up 8 bases and J gave up 3 bases, with 11 bases separating them. In DNA form, the CDR3 reads TGTGCCATCGGGGGCGGGAGCTACGAGCAGTACTTC. Protein: CAIGGGSYEQYF.

On this clonotype itself: This may arise from a read error, as a much more abundant clone is one base away. The CDR3 coding sequence is TGTGCCAGCAGCTTCGGACAGGGTCAGCCCCAGCATTTT. Protein product: CASSFGQGQPQHF. The chain carries TRBV7-8 and TRBJ1-5; 8 nucleotides line up with TRBD1. Germline values: CDR1 SGHVS, CDR2 FQNEAQ. With 3 bases clipped from V and 6 bases from J, the junction kept 1 base outside the gene matches. This CDR3 has 13 residues.

V usage is TRBV10-1 and J usage is TRBJ2-7; D ambiguous. This CDR3 is 13 amino acids long. Trimming shortened V by 0 bases and J by 6 bases, and 9 bases separated the two germline ends. CDR1 WNHNN and CDR2 SYGVQD come from the germline V gene (reference sequence). The CDR3 region has the DNA TGCGCCAGCAGTGAGTCTCCATGGGGCGAGCAGTACTTC. Amino acid sequence: CASSESPWGEQYF.

This clonotype was seen a handful of times. The chain combines TRBV6-1 with TRBJ2-4, with 8 bases that match TRBD1. The length of the CDR3 is 15 residues. V lost 6 bases and J lost 7; bases outside the gene matches: 11. Germline loops: CDR1 MNHNS, CDR2 SASEGT. CDR3 nucleotide sequence: TGTGCCAGCAGCCCCGGGCAGGGGGCCGGGAACATTCAGTACTTC. It yields the protein CASSPGQGAGNIQYF.

This clonotype was seen repeatedly, ten times or more. This rearrangement joins TRBV12-3 or TRBV12-4 to TRBJ1-2, with D perhaps TRBD1 (6 bases). This CDR3 region has 14 residues. Deletions cut 5 bases from V and 5 bases from J, with 15 bases between. This chain's CDR3 is CASSILQGGYGYTF. The CDR3 DNA reads TGTGCCAGCAGTATACTACAGGGCGGTTATGGCTACACCTTC.

This clonotype was seen many times. CDR3 sequence: CASSFARSSYNSPLHF. The CDR3 bases are TGTGCCAGCAGTTTTGCCCGAAGCTCCTATAATTCACCCCTCCACTTT. This chain joins TRBV28 and TRBJ1-6, with D uncertain. CDR3 length: 16 amino acids. Deletions cut 3 bases from V and 0 bases from J, with 9 bases between. The germline V gene encodes CDR1 MDHEN and CDR2 SYDVKM.

This clonotype was detected many times. V and J are TRBV7-2 and TRBJ2-5; no clear D gene. V gave up 5 bases and J gave up 5 bases, with 12 bases separating them. Germline V gives CDR1 SGHTA, CDR2 FQGNSA. The CDR3 consists of 13 residues. CDR3 bases: TGTGCCAGCAGCCCCCGAGGCCCGGAGACCCAGTACTTC. It is translated as CASSPRGPETQYF.

At least ten counts were recorded for this clonotype. The V gene is TRBV28, the J gene TRBJ2-5; TRBD1 matches 7 bases. Germline CDR1 and CDR2: MDHEN and SYDVKM. V lost 4 bases, J lost 2 bases, and 4 bases stayed unmatched. The CDR3 is made up of 14 amino acids. The CDR3: CASSSDRRQETQYF. CDR3 DNA sequence: TGTGCCAGCAGTTCGGACAGGAGACAAGAGACCCAGTACTTC.

This clonotype was seen repeatedly, ten times or more. The V gene is TRBV28, the J gene TRBJ1-4; tentatively, D is TRBD1 (6 bases). Germline CDR1 MDHEN, CDR2 SYDVKM. This CDR3 is 17 amino acids long. V was cut by 8 bases and J by 8 bases, with 27 bases left in between. This CDR3 is CASENRVSALRDEKLFF. The CDR3 nucleotides read TGTGCCAGCGAAAACAGGGTGTCGGCCCTTAGGGACGAAAAACTGTTTTTT.

V is TRBV7-6 and J is TRBJ2-2, with 7 bases identical to TRBD2. Trimming at V came to 1 base and at J to 2 bases, leaving 13 bases not matched to a gene. Germline V gene data show CDR1 as SGHVS and CDR2 as FNYEAQ. CDR3 length equals 19 residues. The CDR3 loop reads CASSLVVATSALNTGELFF. The CDR3 nucleotides read TGTGCCAGCAGCTTAGTTGTGGCCACTAGCGCCCTTAACACCGGGGAGCTGTTTTTT.

This clonotype was detected only a few times. CDR3: CASTKLGSGRAYEQYF. CDR3 in DNA: TGTGCCAGCACCAAGTTGGGATCCGGGAGGGCCTACGAGCAGTACTTC. This chain connects TRBV6-1 to TRBJ2-7, with 8 bases that match TRBD2. The germline V gene has CDR1 MNHNS and CDR2 SASEGT. This CDR3 region has 16 residues. V lost 7 bases to trimming and J lost 2 bases; unmatched junction nucleotides: 13.

This clonotype was observed at least ten times. CDR3 nucleotides: TGCAGTGCTAGAGATCGTGTAGCGGGAGGAACAGGCGAGCAGTACTTC. Its translation: CSARDRVAGGTGEQYF. The chain links TRBV20-1 to TRBJ2-7; 10 bases line up with TRBD2. Germline-derived CDR1 and CDR2 are DFQATT and SNEGSKA (reference sequence). The ends lost 0 bases at V and 6 bases at J; junction bases unmatched: 11. The CDR3 contains 16 residues.

This clonotype was seen only a few times. This sequence joins TRBV18 and TRBJ1-1, with 7 bases lining up with TRBD1. Germline-derived CDR1 and CDR2 are KGHSH and LQKENI. V lost 3 bases, J lost 10 bases, and 8 bases stayed unmatched. The CDR3 is made up of 13 amino acids. DNA of the CDR3: TGTGCCAGCTCACCGGACAGGCCGGAGGGAGCTTTCTTT. This sequence encodes CASSPDRPEGAFF.